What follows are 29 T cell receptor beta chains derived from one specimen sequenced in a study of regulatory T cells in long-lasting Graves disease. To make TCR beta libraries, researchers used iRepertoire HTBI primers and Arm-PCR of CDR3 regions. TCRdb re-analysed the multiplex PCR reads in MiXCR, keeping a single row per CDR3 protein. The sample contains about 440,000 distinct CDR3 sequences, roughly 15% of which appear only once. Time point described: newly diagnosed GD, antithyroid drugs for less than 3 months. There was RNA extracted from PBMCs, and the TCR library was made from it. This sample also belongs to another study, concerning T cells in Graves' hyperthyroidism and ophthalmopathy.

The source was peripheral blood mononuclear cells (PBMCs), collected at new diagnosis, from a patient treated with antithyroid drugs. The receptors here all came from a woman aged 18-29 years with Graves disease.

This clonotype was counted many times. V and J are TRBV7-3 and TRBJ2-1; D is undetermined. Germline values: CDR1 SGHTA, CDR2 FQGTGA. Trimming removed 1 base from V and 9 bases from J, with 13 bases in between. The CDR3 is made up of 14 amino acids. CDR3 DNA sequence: TGTGCCAGCAGCTTAATTGGGTCCGGCGGTGAGCAGTTCTTC. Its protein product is CASSLIGSGGEQFF.

The CDR3 sequence is CASSRGASGRVSYNEQFF. The CDR3 DNA follows: TGTGCCAGCAGCCGGGGGGCTAGCGGGAGGGTATCCTACAATGAGCAGTTCTTC. The chain couples TRBV25-1 to TRBJ2-1; 12 bases line up with TRBD2. CDR1 is MGHDK and CDR2 is SYGVNS in the germline V gene. This CDR3 has 18 amino acids. V dropped 6 bases and J dropped 1; count of bases not matched to a gene: 10.

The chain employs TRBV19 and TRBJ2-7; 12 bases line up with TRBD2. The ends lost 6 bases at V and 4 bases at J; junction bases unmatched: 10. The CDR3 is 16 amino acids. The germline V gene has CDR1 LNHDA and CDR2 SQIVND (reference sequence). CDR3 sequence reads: CASSFDRLAGEYEQYF. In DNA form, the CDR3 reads TGTGCCAGTAGCTTCGACCGACTAGCGGGAGAATACGAGCAGTACTTC.

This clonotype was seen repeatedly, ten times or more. CDR3 in amino acids: CASSRTGDSYEQYF. The DNA of the CDR3 is TGTGCCAGCAGTCGGACAGGGGATTCTTACGAGCAGTACTTC. This rearrangement joins TRBV27 to TRBJ2-7, with 9 bases identical to TRBD1. This CDR3 is built from 14 residues. The ends lost 5 bases at V and 4 bases at J; junction bases unmatched: 6. Germline CDR1 and CDR2: MNHEY and SMNVEV (reference sequence).

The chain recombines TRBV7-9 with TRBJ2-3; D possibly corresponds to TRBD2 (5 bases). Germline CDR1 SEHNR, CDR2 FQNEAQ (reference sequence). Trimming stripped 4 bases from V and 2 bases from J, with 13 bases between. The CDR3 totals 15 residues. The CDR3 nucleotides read TGTGCCAGCAGCTCTCCGCAGCGGTACACAGATACGCAGTATTTT. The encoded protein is CASSSPQRYTDTQYF. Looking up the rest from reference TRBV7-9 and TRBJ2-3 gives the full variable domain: DTGVSQNPRHKITKRGQNVTFRCDPISEHNRLYWYRQTLGQGPEFLTYFQNEAQLEKSRLLSDRFSAERPKGSFSTLEIQRTEQGDSAMYLCASSSPQRYTDTQYFGPGTRLTVL.

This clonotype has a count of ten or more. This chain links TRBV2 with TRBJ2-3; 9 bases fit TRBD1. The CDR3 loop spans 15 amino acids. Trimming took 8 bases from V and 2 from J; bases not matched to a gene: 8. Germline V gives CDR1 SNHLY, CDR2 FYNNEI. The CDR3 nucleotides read TGTGCCAGCCTATGGACAGGGGATTCCACAGATACGCAGTATTTT. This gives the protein CASLWTGDSTDTQYF. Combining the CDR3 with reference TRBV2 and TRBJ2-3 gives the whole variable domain EPEVTQTPSHQVTQMGQEVILRCVPISNHLYFYWYRQILGQKVEFLVSFYNNEISEKSEIFDDQFSVERPDGSNFTLKIRSTKLEDSAMYFCASLWTGDSTDTQYFGPGTRLTVL.

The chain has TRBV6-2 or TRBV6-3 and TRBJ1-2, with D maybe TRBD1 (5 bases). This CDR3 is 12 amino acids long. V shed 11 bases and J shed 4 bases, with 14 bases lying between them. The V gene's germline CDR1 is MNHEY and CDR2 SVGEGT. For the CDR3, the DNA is TGTGCCGCCCGGGGGAGAGTCTATGGCTACACCTTC. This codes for CAARGRVYGYTF.

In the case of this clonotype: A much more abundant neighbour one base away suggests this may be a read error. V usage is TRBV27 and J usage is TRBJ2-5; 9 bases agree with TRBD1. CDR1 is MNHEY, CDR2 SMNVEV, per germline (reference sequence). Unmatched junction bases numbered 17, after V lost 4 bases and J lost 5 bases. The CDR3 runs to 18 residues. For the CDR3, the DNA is TGTGCCAGCAGTTCACGGGGCGGACAGGGGTACTTTCGTGAGACCCAGTACTTC. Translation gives CASSSRGGQGYFRETQYF.

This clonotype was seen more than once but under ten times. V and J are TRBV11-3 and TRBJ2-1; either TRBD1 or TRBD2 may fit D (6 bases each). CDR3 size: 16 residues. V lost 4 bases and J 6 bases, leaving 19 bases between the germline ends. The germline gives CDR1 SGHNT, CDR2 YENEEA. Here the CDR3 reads CASSWTHSGGGNEQFF. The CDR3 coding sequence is TGTGCCAGCAGCTGGACCCATAGCGGAGGGGGCAATGAGCAGTTCTTC.

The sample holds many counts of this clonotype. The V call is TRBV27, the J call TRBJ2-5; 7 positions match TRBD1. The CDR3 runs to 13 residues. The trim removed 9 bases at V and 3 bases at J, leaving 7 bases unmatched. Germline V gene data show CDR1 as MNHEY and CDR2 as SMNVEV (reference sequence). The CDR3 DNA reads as TGTGCCAGTGGCCTTGACAGGGAAGAGACCCAGTACTTC. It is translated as CASGLDREETQYF.

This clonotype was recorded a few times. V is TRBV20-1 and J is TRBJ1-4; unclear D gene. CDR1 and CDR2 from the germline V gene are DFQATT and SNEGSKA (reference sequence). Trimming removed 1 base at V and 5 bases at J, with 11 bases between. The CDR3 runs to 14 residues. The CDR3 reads CSARGAASNEKLFF. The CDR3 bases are TGCAGTGCTAGAGGGGCAGCGTCGAATGAAAAACTGTTTTTT.

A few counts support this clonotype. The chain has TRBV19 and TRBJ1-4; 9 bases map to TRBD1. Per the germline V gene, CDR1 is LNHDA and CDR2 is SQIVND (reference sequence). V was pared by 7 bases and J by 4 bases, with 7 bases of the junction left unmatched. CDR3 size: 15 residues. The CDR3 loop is CASNNRDRDNEKLFF. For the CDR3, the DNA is TGTGCCAGTAACAACCGGGACAGGGATAATGAAAAACTGTTTTTT.

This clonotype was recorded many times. The CDR3 DNA is TGCAGCGTTGGGCTCTCCTACAATGAGCAGTTCTTC. It yields the protein CSVGLSYNEQFF. The gene calls are TRBV29-1 and TRBJ2-1; no reliable D call. Deletions cut 4 bases from V and 0 bases from J, with 4 bases between. The CDR3 is 12 amino acids. CDR1 and CDR2 (germline): SQVTM, ANQGSEA.

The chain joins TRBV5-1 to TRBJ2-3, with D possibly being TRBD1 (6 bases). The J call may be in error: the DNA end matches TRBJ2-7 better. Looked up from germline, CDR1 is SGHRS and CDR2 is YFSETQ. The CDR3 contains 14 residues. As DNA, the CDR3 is TGCGCCAGCAGCTTGGGGGGGCTGCGGAACGAGCAGTACTTC. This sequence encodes CASSLGGLRNEQYF.

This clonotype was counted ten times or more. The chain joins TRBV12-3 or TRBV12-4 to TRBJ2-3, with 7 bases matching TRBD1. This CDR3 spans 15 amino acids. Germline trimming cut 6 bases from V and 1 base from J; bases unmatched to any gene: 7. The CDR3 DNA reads TGTGCCAGCAGCCCACGGACAGGACGCACAGATACGCAGTATTTT. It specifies CASSPRTGRTDTQYF.

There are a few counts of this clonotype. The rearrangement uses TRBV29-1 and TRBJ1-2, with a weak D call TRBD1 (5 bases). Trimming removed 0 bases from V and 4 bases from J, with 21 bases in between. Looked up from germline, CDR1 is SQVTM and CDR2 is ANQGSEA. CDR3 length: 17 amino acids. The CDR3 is CSVEDQSHPGRAYGYTF. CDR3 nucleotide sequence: TGCAGCGTTGAAGATCAATCCCATCCCGGCAGGGCCTATGGCTACACCTTC.

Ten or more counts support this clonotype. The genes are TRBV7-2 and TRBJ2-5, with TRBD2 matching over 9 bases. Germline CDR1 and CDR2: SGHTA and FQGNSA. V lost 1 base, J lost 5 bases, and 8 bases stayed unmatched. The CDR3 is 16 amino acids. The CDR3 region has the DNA TGTGCCAGCAGCTTAGGATTCGGTAGCGGGAGTGAGACCCAGTACTTC. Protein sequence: CASSLGFGSGSETQYF.

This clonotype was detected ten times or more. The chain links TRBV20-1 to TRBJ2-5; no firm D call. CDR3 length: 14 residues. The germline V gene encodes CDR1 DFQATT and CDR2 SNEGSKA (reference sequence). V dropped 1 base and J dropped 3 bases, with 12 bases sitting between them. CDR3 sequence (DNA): TGCAGTGCTAGAGGGGCAGAGTCCAAAGAGACCCAGTACTTC. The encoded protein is CSARGAESKETQYF.

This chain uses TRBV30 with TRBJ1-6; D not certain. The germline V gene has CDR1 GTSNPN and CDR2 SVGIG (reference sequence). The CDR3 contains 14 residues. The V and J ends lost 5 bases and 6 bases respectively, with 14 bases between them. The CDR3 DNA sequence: TGTGCCTGGCTGGCAAGACCTTTTAATTCACCCCTCCACTTT. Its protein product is CAWLARPFNSPLHF. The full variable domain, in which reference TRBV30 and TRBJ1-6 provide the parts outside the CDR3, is SQTIHQWPATLVQPVGSPLSLECTVEGTSNPNLYWYRQAAGRGLQLLFYSVGIGQISSEVPQNLSASRPQDRQFILSSKKLLLSDSGFYLCAWLARPFNSPLHFGNGTRLTVT.

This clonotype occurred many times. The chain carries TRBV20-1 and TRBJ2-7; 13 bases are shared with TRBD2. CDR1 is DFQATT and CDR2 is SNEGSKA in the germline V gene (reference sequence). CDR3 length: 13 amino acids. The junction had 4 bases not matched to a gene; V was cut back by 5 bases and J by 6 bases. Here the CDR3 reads CSAGTSGASEQYF. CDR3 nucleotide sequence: TGCAGTGCTGGGACTAGCGGGGCATCCGAGCAGTACTTC.

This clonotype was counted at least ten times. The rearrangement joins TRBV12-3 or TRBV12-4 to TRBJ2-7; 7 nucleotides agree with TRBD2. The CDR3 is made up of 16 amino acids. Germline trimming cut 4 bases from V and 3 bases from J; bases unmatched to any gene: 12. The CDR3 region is CASSSLAGVGYYEQYF. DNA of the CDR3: TGTGCCAGCAGTTCGCTGGCGGGAGTGGGTTACTACGAGCAGTACTTC.

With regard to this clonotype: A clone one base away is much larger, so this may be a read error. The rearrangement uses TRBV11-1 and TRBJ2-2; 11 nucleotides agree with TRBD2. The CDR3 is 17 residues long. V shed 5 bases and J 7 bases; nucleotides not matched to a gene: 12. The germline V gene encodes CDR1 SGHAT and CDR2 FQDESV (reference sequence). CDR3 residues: CASSAHTSGSGIGELFF. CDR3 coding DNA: TGTGCCAGCAGCGCACATACTAGCGGGAGTGGCATCGGGGAGCTGTTTTTT.

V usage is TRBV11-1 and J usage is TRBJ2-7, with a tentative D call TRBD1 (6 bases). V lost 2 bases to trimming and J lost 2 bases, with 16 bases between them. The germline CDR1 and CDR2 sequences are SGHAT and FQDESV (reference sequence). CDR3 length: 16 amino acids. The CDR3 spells CASSLTRDTSPYEQYF. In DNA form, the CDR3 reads TGTGCCAGCAGCTTAACTCGGGACACTTCACCCTACGAGCAGTACTTC.

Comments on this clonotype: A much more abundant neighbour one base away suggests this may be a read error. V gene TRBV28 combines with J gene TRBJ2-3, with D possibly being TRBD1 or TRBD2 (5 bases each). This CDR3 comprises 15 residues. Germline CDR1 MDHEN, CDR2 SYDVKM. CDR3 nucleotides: TGTTCCAGCACCGAGGGACGTGTTTCTGGGGATACGCAGTATTTT. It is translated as CSSTEGRVSGDTQYF.

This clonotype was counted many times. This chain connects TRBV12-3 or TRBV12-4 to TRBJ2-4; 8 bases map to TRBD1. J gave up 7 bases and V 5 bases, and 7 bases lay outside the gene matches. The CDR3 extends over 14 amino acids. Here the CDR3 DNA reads TGTGCCAGCAGTCTAGGGAGACAGGGGAACATTCAGTACTTC. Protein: CASSLGRQGNIQYF.

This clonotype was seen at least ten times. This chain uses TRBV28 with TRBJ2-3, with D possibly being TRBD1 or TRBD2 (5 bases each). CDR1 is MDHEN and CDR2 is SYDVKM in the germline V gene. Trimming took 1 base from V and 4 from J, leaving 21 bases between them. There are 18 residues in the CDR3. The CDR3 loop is CASSLLYRGATHADTQYF. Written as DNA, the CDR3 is TGTGCCAGCAGTTTATTATACAGAGGGGCTACGCACGCAGATACGCAGTATTTT.

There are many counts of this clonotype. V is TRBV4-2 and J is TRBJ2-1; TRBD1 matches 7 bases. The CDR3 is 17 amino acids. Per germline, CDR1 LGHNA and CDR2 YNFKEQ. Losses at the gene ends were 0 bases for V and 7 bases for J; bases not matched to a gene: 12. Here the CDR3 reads CASSQDPGAGGRNEQFF. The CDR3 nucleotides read TGTGCCAGCAGCCAAGATCCTGGGGCAGGGGGTCGGAATGAGCAGTTCTTC.

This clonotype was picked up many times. CDR3 region: CASSSNTDYEQYF. For the CDR3, the DNA is TGTGCCAGCTCATCCAACACTGACTACGAGCAGTACTTC. The rearrangement joins TRBV18 to TRBJ2-7; unclear D gene. This CDR3 contains 13 residues. Looked up from germline, CDR1 is KGHSH and CDR2 is LQKENI. Trimming removed 5 bases from V and 3 bases from J, with 11 bases in between. The full variable domain, rest sourced from reference TRBV18 and TRBJ2-7, is NAGVMQNPRHLVRRRGQEARLRCSPMKGHSHVYWYRQLPEEGLKFMVYLQKENIIDESGMPKERFSAEFPKEGPSILRIQQVVRGDSAAYFCASSSNTDYEQYFGPGTRLTVT.

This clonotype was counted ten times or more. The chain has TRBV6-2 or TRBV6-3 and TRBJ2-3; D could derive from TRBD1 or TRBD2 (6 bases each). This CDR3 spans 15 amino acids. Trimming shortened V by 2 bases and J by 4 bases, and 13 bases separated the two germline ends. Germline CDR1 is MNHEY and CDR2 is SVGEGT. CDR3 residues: CASSYRAGGPDTQYF. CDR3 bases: TGTGCCAGCAGTTACCGGGCCGGGGGCCCAGATACGCAGTATTTT.